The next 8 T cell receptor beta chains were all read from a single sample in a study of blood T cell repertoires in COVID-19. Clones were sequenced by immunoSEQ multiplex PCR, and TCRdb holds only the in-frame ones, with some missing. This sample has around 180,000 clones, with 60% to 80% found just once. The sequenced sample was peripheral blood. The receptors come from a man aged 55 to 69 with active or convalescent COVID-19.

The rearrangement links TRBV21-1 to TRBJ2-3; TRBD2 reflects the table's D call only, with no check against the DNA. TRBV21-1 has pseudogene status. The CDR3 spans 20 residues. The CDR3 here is CASSKALRGLVAFPTDTQYF. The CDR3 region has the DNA TGTGCCAGCAGCAAAGCGCTTCGAGGGTTAGTGGCCTTCCCCACAGATACGCAGTATTTT.

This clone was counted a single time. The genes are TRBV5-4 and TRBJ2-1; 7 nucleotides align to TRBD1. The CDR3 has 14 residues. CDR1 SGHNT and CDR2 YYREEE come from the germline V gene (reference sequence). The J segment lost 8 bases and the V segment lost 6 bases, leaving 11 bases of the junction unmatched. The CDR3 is CASNDPDRLHEQFF. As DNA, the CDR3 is TGTGCCAGCAACGACCCGGACAGGCTCCATGAGCAGTTCTTC.

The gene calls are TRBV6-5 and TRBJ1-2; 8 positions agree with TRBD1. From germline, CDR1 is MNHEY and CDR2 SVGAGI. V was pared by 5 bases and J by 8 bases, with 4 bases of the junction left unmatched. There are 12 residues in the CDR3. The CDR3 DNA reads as TGTGCCAGCAGTCAGGGGGCGCAAGGCTACACCTTC. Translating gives CASSQGAQGYTF.

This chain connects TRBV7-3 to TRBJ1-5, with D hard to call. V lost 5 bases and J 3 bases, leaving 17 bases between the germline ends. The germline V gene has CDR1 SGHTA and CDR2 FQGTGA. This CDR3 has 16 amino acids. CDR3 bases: TGTGCCAGCAGCCTCCGACGGGTCTTCTCCAATCAGCCCCAGCATTTT. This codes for CASSLRRVFSNQPQHF.

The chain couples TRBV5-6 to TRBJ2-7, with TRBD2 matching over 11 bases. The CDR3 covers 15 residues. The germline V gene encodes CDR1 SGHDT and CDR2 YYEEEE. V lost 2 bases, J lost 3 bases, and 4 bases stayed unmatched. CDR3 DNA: TGTGCCAGCAGCTTTGTGGGACTAGCGGTCTACGAGCAGTACTTC. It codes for CASSFVGLAVYEQYF. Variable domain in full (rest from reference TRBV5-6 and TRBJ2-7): DAGVTQSPTHLIKTRGQQVTLRCSPKSGHDTVSWYQQALGQGPQFIFQYYEEEERQRGNFPDRFSGHQFPNYSSELNVNALLLGDSALYLCASSFVGLAVYEQYFGPGTRLTVT.

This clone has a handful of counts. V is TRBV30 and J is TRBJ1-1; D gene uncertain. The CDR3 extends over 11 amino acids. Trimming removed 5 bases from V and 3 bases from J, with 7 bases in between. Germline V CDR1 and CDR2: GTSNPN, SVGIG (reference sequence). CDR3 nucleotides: TGTGCCTGGGCCGGGGACACTGAAGCTTTCTTT. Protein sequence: CAWAGDTEAFF.

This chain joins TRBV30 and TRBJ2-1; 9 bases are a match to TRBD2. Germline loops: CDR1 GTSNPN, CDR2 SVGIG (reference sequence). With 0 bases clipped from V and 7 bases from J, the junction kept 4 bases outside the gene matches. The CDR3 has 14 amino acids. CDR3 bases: TGTGCCTGGAGTGTGATAGCGGGAGCTAATGAGCAGTTCTTC. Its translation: CAWSVIAGANEQFF.

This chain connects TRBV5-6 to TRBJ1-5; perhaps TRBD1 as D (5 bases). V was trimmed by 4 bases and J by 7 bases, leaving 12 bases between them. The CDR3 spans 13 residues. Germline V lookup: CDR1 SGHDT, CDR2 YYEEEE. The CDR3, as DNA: TGTGCCAGCAGCAGAACAGCAGGGCAGCCCCAGCATTTT. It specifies CASSRTAGQPQHF.